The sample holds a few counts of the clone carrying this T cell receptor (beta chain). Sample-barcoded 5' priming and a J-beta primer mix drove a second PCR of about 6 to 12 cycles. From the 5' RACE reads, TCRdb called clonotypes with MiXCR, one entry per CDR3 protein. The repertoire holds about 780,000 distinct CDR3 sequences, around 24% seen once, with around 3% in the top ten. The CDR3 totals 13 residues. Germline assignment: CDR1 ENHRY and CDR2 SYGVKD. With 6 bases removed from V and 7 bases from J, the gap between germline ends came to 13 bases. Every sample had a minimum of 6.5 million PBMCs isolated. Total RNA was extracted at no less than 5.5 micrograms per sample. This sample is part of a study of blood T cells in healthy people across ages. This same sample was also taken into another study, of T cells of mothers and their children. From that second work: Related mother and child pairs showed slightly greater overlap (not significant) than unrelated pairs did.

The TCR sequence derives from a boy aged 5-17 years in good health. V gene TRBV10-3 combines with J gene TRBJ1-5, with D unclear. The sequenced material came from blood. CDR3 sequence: CAISHPGEQPQHF. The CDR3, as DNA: TGTGCCATCAGCCATCCTGGGGAACAGCCCCAGCATTTT.